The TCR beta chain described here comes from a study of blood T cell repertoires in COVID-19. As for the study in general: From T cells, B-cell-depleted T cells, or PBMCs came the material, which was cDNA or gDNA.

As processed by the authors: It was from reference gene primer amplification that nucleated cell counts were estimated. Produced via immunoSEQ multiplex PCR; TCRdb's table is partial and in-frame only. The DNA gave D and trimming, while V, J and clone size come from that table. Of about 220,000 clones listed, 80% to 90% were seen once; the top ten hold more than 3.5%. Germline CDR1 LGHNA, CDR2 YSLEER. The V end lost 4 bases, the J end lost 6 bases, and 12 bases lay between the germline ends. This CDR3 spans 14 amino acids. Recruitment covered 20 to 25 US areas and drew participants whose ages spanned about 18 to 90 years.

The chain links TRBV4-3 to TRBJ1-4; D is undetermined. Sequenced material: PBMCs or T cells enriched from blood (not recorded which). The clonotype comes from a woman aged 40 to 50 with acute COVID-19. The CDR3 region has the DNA TGCGCCAGCAGCCCCACCTCGAGGGATGAAAAACTGTTTTTT. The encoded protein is CASSPTSRDEKLFF.